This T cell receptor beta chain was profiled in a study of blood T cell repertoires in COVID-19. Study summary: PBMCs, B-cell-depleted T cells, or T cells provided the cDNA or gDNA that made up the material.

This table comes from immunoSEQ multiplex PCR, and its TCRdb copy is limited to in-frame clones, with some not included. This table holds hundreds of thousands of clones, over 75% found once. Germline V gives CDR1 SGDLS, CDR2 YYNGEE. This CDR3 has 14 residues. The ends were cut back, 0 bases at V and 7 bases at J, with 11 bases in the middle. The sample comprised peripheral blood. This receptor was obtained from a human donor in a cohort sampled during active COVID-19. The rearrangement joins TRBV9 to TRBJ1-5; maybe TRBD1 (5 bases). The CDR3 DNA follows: TGTGCCAGCAGCGTAGCGGGGGATGGCCAGCCCCAGCATTTT. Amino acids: CASSVAGDGQPQHF.